This entry concerns a single TCR beta chain. The sample originates from a study of control samples from healthy donors and cancer patients. The germline CDR1 and CDR2 sequences are WSHSY and SAAADI. The CDR3 covers 14 residues. The V gene end was trimmed by 6 bases and the J gene end by 10 bases; junction bases not matched to a gene: 9. TCRdb keeps only in-frame clones here, not all; method: immunoSEQ multiplex PCR. Of 100,000 to 150,000 clones listed, 91% are singletons. Sequencing input: blood. The chain employs TRBV10-2 and TRBJ1-6; 7 nucleotides line up with TRBD1. This sequence originates from a woman aged 18-35 years in good health. The CDR3 nucleotides read TGCGCCAGCAGAACAGGGGACGGCGGGTCACCCCTCCACTTT. Translating gives CASRTGDGGSPLHF.